This T cell receptor (beta chain) was identified during a study of T-cell memory formation after mild COVID-19. Study findings and constraints: Pre-infection memory contained some responding clones, which suggested that cross-reactive memory had joined.

The length of the CDR3 is 13 residues. The germline V and J ends were trimmed by 8 bases and 6 bases, with 14 bases remaining between them. 5'RACE with constant-segment primers yielded barcoded, UMI-tagged TCR alpha and TCR beta cDNA libraries. MiXCR, applied by TCRdb to the 5' RACE reads, yields one record per CDR3 protein. The sample records roughly 190,000 distinct CDR3 sequences, 10% to 13% being singletons. This clonotype is a singleton in its sample. Its target is not known. The chain employs TRBV12-3 or TRBV12-4 and TRBJ2-1; D might be TRBD1 (6 bases). This receptor was obtained from a man aged 18 to 29 who had mild COVID-19 (a few samples of this study predate the infection). Cell type and time point are not known. Material: PBMCs or a T cell subset sorted from them (not recorded which). CDR3 in amino acids: CASHPIGGNEQFF. The DNA for the CDR3 is TGTGCCAGCCACCCTATAGGGGGCAATGAGCAGTTCTTC.